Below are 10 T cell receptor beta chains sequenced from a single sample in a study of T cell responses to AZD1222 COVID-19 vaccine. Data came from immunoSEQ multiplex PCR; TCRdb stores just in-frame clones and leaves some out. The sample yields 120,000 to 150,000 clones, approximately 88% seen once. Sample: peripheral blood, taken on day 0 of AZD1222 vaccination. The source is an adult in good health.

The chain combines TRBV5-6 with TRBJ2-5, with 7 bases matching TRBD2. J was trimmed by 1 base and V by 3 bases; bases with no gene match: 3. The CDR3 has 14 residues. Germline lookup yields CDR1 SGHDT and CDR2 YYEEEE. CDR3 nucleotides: TGTGCCAGCAGCTGGGGGAGGGGCCAAGAGACCCAGTACTTC. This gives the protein CASSWGRGQETQYF.

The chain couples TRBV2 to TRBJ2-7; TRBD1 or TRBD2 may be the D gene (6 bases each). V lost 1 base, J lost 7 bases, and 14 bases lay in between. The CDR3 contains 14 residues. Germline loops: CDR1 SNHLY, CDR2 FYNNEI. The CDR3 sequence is CASSEVAGAGEQYF. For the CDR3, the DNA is TGTGCCAGCAGTGAAGTGGCAGGGGCGGGGGAGCAGTACTTC.

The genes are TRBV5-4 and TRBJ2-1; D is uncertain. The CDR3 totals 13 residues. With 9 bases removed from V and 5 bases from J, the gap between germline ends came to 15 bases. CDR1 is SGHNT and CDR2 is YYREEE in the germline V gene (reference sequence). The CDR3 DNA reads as TGTGCCACAAGCCAGACCAGAAACAATGAGCAGTTCTTC. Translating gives CATSQTRNNEQFF.

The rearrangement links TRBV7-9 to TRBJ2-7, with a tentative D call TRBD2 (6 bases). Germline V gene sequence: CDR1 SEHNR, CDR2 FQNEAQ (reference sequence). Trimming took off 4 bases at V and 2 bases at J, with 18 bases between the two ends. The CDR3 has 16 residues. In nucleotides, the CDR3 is TGTGCCAGCAGCTCCTTCGGCAATAGCGGAGCCTACGAGCAGTACTTC. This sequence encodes CASSSFGNSGAYEQYF.

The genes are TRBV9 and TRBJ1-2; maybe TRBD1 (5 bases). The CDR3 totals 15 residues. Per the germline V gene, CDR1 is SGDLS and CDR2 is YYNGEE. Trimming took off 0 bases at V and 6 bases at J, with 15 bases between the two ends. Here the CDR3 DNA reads TGTGCCAGCAGCGTAGGCCCAGGGCGGGGTAATGGCTACACCTTC. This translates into CASSVGPGRGNGYTF.

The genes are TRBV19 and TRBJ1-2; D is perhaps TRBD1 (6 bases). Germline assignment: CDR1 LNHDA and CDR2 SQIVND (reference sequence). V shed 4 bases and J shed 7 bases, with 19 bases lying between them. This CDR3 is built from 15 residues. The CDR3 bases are TGTGCCAGTAGTACGCCTCTACCACAGGGACCTGGCTACACCTTC. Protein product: CASSTPLPQGPGYTF.

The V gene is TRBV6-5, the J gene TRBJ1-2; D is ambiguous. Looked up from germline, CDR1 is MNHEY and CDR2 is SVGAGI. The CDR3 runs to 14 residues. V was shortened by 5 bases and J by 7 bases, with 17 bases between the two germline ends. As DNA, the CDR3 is TGTGCCAGCAGTCAGTTTAGTGGGCGGGCTGGCTACACCTTC. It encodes CASSQFSGRAGYTF.

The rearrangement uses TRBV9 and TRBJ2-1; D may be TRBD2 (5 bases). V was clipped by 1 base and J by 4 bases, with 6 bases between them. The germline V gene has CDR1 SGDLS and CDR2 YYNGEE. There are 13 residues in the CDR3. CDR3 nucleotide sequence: TGTGCCAGCAGCGTATCGGGGTACAATGAGCAGTTCTTC. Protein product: CASSVSGYNEQFF.

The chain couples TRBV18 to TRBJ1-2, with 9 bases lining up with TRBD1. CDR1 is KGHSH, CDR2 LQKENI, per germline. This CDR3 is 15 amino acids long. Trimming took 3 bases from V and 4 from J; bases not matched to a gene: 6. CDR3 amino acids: CASSPPGTGTYGYTF. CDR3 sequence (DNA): TGTGCCAGCTCACCCCCCGGGACAGGGACCTATGGCTACACCTTC.

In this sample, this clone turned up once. DNA of the CDR3: TGTGCCAGCAGCCAACAACGGGGGATGGGCGGCTACACCTTC. Translation: CASSQQRGMGGYTF. The chain uses TRBV16 and TRBJ1-2, with a tentative D call TRBD1 (5 bases). The CDR3 consists of 14 residues. Germline values: CDR1 KGHSY, CDR2 FQNENV. V lost 2 bases to trimming and J lost 8 bases, with 15 bases between them. The full variable domain, its missing parts supplied by reference TRBV16 and TRBJ1-2, is GEEVAQTPKHLVRGEGQKAKLYCAPIKGHSYVFWYQQVLKNEFKFLISFQNENVFDETGMPKERFSAKCLPNSPCSLEIQATKLEDSAVYFCASSQQRGMGGYTFGSGTRLTVV.